Described below is a single T cell receptor (beta chain) sequence and its context. Using immunoSEQ multiplex PCR, the repertoire was profiled, and TCRdb retains in-frame clones only, with some absent. The sample shows approximately 13,000 clones, about 83% of them seen only once. CDR3 length equals 13 residues. The ends were cut back, 2 bases at V and 6 bases at J, with 12 bases in the middle. Germline loops: CDR1 SGHRS, CDR2 YFSETQ. The sample comes from a study of blood T cell repertoires in COVID-19. Study details: Material from acute and convalescent COVID-19 was sourced from the United States, Italy and Spain.

The sequence was collected from a human donor with active COVID-19. The donor label of this sample is uncertain. Sequenced sample: peripheral blood. The rearrangement links TRBV5-1 to TRBJ2-7; the D gene is possibly TRBD2 (6 bases). The CDR3 reads CASSLSGVGEQYF. Written as DNA, the CDR3 is TGCGCCAGCAGCTTATCGGGGGTCGGCGAGCAGTACTTC.